This T cell receptor beta chain came from a study of blood T cell repertoires in COVID-19 (dated by TCRdb to 2018 to 2020). About the investigation overall: Collaborator samples came from the United States, Italy and Spain and covered acute and convalescent phases of COVID-19. The prospective study material was composed of cDNA or gDNA derived from T cells, B-cell-depleted T cells, or PBMCs. Subjects who had been exposed to COVID-19, were actively infected with it, or had recovered from it provided the deeply sampled blood TCRbeta repertoires that made up the dataset. A freely available public database, intended as a resource for researchers studying the immune response to SARS-CoV-2, is where the repertoires were released. The samples were drawn from the first 160 participants of the ongoing ImmuneRACE study and from some 1,300 subjects provided by 6 global collaborators. Nearly every sample came with metadata listing a de-identified subject ID, COVID-19 status, age in years and sex. Where HLA class I and class II types were available, the types were taken from metadata supplied by the sample provider, not from assay-based typing.

Each collaborating institution followed its own protocols to collect whole blood in K2EDTA tubes. Collaborator samples were shipped for TCRbeta analysis as frozen whole blood, isolated PBMCs, or DNA extracted from either sample type. Cut back by 4 bases and 3 bases, the V and J ends lie 12 bases apart. Taken from cysteine to phenylalanine, the CDR3 has 15 residues. The entry retains the CDR3 DNA only, 45 bases that are in frame from base 1. The germline V gene specifies MNHEY as CDR1 and SVGEGT as CDR2. What the authors observed across the whole study: How much clinical and demographic metadata was included differed by source and by participant, and the metadata was provided uncurated.

TCRbeta CDR3 regions were amplified from genomic DNA by means of the immunoSEQ Assay, a bias-controlled multiplex PCR. As for the original processing: Within the assay, amplification of reference gene primers was used to estimate how many nucleated cells each sample contained. To quantify the absolute abundance of each unique TCRbeta CDR3 rearrangement, sequence reads were collapsed and filtered. For each sample, productive Simpson clonality was calculated by taking the square root of Simpson's diversity index across productive rearrangements. TCRdb re-hosts the immuneACCESS table, in-frame sequences only. Its copies lack some clones; in the studies checked, an unresolved V gene accounts for under half of them, and the cause for the rest is not known. From that table come the V and J calls and clone size; the DNA was used to work out D and trimming. This sample comprises some 250,000 clones, about 80% of them detected only once. The ten largest make up more than 2.5% of the sample.

This clone appeared a few times. Its target antigen remains unknown. Qualities for individual bases were not recorded, and no much larger clone is one base off. The same CDR3 arises from other DNA sequences in this sample as well. The source is a woman aged 80 or over with acute or convalescent COVID-19. The sample taken for sequencing was peripheral blood. This chain is built from TRBV6-2 or TRBV6-3 and TRBJ2-2, with a weak D call of TRBD2 (5 bases match). Read as DNA, the sequence is TGTGCCAGCAGTTTGAGCGGCCGTGACACCGGGGAGCTGTTTTTT. It encodes CASSLSGRDTGELFF.